The 10 T cell receptor beta chains below come from one sample, sequenced in a study of identical twins. Using its own MiXCR run on the 5' RACE reads, TCRdb lists one record per CDR3 protein. Of 1,800,000 or so distinct CDR3 sequences in the sample, about 32% were seen once. The sample taken for sequencing was cord blood. Receptors originate from a newborn girl in good health.

The chain combines TRBV12-3 or TRBV12-4 with TRBJ2-7; the match to TRBD1 covers 9 bases. The CDR3 spans 14 residues. The ends lost 5 bases at V and 5 bases at J; junction bases unmatched: 7. The CDR3 sequence: CASSPHRGQDEQYF. For the CDR3, the DNA is TGTGCCAGCAGTCCCCACAGGGGGCAGGACGAGCAGTACTTC.

A word on this clonotype: The junction shows a germline mismatch at one end, possibly a read error. The chain uses TRBV7-7 and TRBJ2-1; 15 positions agree with TRBD2. Germline CDR1 is SSHAT and CDR2 is FNYEAQ (reference sequence). CDR3 size: 21 residues. The CDR3 region is CASSSGLAGGPLSFVYNEQFF. CDR3 bases: TGTGCTAGCAGCTCGGGACTAGCGGGAGGCCCCCTGTCTTTCGTTTACAATGAGCAGTTCTTC.

The chain is built from TRBV25-1 and TRBJ2-3; D call uncertain. Trimming removed 2 bases at V and 5 bases at J, with 11 bases between. This CDR3 has 14 residues. Germline values: CDR1 MGHDK, CDR2 SYGVNS. As DNA, the CDR3 is TGTGCCAGCAGTGAACTCTGGGGTGAAGATACGCAGTATTTT. As protein: CASSELWGEDTQYF.

This clonotype was recorded a few times. The CDR3 protein is CASSGPGTSGYNEQFF. Written as DNA, the CDR3 is TGTGCCAGCAGCGGCCCCGGGACTAGCGGCTACAATGAGCAGTTCTTC. The gene calls are TRBV5-4 and TRBJ2-1, with 11 bases that match TRBD2. This CDR3 has 16 residues. CDR1 SGHNT and CDR2 YYREEE come from the germline V gene (reference sequence). Trimming removed 4 bases from V and 3 bases from J; junction bases left unmatched: 6.

Turning to this clonotype: Germline and junction disagree at one end, which may indicate a read error. The chain uses TRBV12-5 and TRBJ2-1; TRBD2 agrees at 7 bases. This CDR3 is 15 amino acids long. In germline, CDR1 is LGHNT, CDR2 FRNRAP. CDR3 DNA sequence: TGTGCTAGTGGTCCGACTAGCATCTCCTGCAATGAGCAGTTCTTC. Translated, it gives CASGPTSISCNEQFF.

The chain uses TRBV11-2 and TRBJ2-7; D tentatively reads TRBD1 or TRBD2 (6 bases each). The J call may be faulty, since TRBJ2-5 better matches the DNA end. Germline CDR1 reads SGHAT; CDR2 reads FQNNGV. This CDR3 is 15 amino acids long. CDR3 bases: TGTGCCAGCAGCCTCACAGGGTGGGACTTAGAGACCCAGTACTTC. Its translation is CASSLTGWDLETQYF.

This clonotype was picked up a small number of times. The chain recombines TRBV19 with TRBJ1-2; no firm D call. Germline V lookup: CDR1 LNHDA, CDR2 SQIVND (reference sequence). The CDR3 spans 14 residues. V lost 3 bases and J lost 4, with 12 bases in between. CDR3 sequence (DNA): TGTGCCAGTAGTATTCAAGCCTACCTCTATGGCTACACCTTC. This translates into CASSIQAYLYGYTF.

The CDR3 loop is CSATLAGGPVEQFF. CDR3 bases: TGCAGCGCCACACTAGCGGGGGGGCCGGTTGAGCAGTTCTTC. The rearrangement uses TRBV29-1 and TRBJ2-1, with 13 nucleotides matching TRBD2. Germline CDR1 and CDR2: SQVTM and ANQGSEA. V dropped 7 bases and J dropped 9; count of bases not matched to a gene: 9. CDR3 length equals 14 residues.

This chain joins TRBV10-3 and TRBJ2-5, with 8 nucleotides matching TRBD2. CDR3 length: 18 residues. J lost 3 bases, V lost 3 bases, and 15 bases had no gene match. The germline V gene has CDR1 ENHRY and CDR2 SYGVKD. Here the CDR3 reads CAISEKVRSGSKEETQYF. CDR3 coding DNA: TGTGCCATCAGTGAAAAAGTTCGAAGCGGGAGTAAGGAAGAGACCCAGTACTTC.

This clonotype was seen a handful of times. V gene TRBV28 combines with J gene TRBJ2-3; D is tentatively TRBD1 or TRBD2 (6 bases each). The germline CDR1 and CDR2 sequences are MDHEN and SYDVKM. The V gene lost 8 bases and the J gene lost 6 bases, with 24 bases spanning the gap. The length of the CDR3 is 16 residues. CDR3 nucleotide sequence: TGTGCCAGCGTATCAGGAGGGGGAGGCTTCACGGATACGCAGTATTTT. This codes for CASVSGGGGFTDTQYF.